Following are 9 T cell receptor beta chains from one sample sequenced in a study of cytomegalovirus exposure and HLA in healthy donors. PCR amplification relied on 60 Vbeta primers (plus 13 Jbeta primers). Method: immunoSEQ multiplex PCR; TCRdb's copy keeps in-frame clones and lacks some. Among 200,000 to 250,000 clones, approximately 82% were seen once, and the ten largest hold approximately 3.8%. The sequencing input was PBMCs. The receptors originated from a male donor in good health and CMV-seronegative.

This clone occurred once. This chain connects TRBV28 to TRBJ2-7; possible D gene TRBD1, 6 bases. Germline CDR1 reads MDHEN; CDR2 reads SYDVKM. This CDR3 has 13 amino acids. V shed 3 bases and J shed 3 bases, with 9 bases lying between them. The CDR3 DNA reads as TGTGCCAGCAGTTTGGACAGTTACTACGAGCAGTACTTC. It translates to CASSLDSYYEQYF.

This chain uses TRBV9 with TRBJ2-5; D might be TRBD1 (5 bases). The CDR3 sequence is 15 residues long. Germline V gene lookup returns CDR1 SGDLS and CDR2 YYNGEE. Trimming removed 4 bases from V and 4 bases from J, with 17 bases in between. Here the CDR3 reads CASSPSQGVGETQYF. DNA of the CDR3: TGTGCCAGCAGCCCGAGCCAGGGTGTCGGAGAGACCCAGTACTTC.

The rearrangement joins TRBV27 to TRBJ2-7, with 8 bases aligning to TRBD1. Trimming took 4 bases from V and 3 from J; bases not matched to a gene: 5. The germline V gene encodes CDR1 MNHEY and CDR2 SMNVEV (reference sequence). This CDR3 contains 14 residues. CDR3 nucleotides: TGTGCCAGCAGTTCGGGACAGGATAACTACGAGCAGTACTTC. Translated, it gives CASSSGQDNYEQYF.

CDR3 bases: TGTGCCAGCAGTGGGCTAGCAAACGAGCAGTACTTC. Protein: CASSGLANEQYF. This chain links TRBV25-1 with TRBJ2-5, with a weak D call TRBD2 (5 bases). The end of the DNA aligns better with TRBJ2-7, so the J call may be wrong. The length of the CDR3 is 12 residues. The V gene's germline CDR1 is MGHDK and CDR2 SYGVNS.

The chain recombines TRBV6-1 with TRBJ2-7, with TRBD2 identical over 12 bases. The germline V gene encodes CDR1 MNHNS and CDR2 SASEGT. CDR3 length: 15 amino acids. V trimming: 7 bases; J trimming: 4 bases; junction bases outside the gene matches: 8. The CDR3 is CASILAGGPQYEQYF. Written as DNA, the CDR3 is TGTGCCAGCATACTAGCGGGAGGCCCCCAATACGAGCAGTACTTC.

The chain's CDR3 is CASSSGTGSYNEQFF. As DNA, the CDR3 is TGTGCCAGCAGCTCCGGGACAGGAAGCTACAATGAGCAGTTCTTC. This chain joins TRBV5-8 and TRBJ2-1; 8 nucleotides match TRBD1. The CDR3 totals 15 residues. Germline CDR1 reads SGHTS; CDR2 reads YDEGEE. The trim removed 3 bases at V and 3 bases at J, leaving 5 bases unmatched.

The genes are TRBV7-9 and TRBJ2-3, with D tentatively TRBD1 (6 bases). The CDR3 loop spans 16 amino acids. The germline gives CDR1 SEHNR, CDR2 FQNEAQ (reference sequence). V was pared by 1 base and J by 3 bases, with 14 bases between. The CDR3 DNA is TGTGCCAGCAGCTTAGTTAGTGGAAGGGGGACAGATACGCAGTATTTT. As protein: CASSLVSGRGTDTQYF.

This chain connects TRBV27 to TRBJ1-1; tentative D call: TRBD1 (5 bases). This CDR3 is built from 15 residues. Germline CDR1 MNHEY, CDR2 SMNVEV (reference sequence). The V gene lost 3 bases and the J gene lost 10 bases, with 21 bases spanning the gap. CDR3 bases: TGTGCCAGCAGTTTGGCCCCCCAAGGGGCAGCGGGAGCTTTCTTT. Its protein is CASSLAPQGAAGAFF.

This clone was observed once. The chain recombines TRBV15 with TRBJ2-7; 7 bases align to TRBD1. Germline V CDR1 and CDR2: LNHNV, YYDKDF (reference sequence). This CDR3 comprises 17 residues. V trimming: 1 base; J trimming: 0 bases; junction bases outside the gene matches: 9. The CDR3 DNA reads TGTGCCACCAGCAGAGGGACAGGTAAACGGATCTCCTACGAGCAGTACTTC. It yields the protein CATSRGTGKRISYEQYF.